The next 32 T cell receptor beta chains were all read from a single sample in a study of Tregs in tolerant kidney transplant recipients. Libraries were prepared by immunoSEQ multiplex PCR; TCRdb keeps only in-frame clonotypes and omits some of them. The sample records just under 45,000 clones, less than 97% being singletons. Their recognized antigens are unknown. Sequenced: Tregs from blood cultured with allogeneic cells. The receptors shown here come from a human donor in good health.

Written as DNA, the CDR3 is TGTGCCAGCAGGGTACGGGAGGGCTCCTACGAGCAGTACTTC. The encoded protein is CASRVREGSYEQYF. The chain recombines TRBV6-6 with TRBJ2-7; TRBD2 matches 8 bases. The ends lost 6 bases at V and 0 bases at J; junction bases unmatched: 4. The V gene's germline CDR1 is MNHNY and CDR2 SVGAGI (reference sequence). The CDR3 spans 14 residues.

V is TRBV2 and J is TRBJ1-5; D may be TRBD1 (5 bases). Germline V gives CDR1 SNHLY, CDR2 FYNNEI. The CDR3 is made up of 12 amino acids. The CDR3 loop reads CAKGGHNQPQHF. In DNA form, the CDR3 reads TGTGCGAAAGGCGGACACAATCAGCCCCAGCATTTT.

The DNA of the CDR3 is TGTGCCAGTAGTCAACAACAGGGGAGGACTGAAGCTTTCTTT. Encoded protein: CASSQQQGRTEAFF. The chain employs TRBV19 and TRBJ1-1; 7 bases fit TRBD1. J was trimmed by 5 bases and V by 5 bases; bases with no gene match: 8. Germline V gives CDR1 LNHDA, CDR2 SQIVND (reference sequence). The CDR3 loop spans 14 amino acids. The full variable domain, its missing parts supplied by reference TRBV19 and TRBJ1-1, is DGGITQSPKYLFRKEGQNVTLSCEQNLNHDAMYWYRQDPGQGLRLIYYSQIVNDFQKGDIAEGYSVSREKKESFPLTVTSAQKNPTAFYLCASSQQQGRTEAFFGQGTRLTVV.

This clone was recorded only once. The V gene is TRBV29-1, the J gene TRBJ2-7, with 9 bases that match TRBD2. Looked up from germline, CDR1 is SQVTM and CDR2 is ANQGSEA. After removal of 6 bases from V and 6 bases from J, the junction contained 9 bases not matched to a gene. This CDR3 has 13 residues. The CDR3 loop is CSVATSGYSEQYF. The CDR3 DNA follows: TGCAGCGTCGCTACTAGCGGGTATAGCGAGCAGTACTTC.

This chain connects TRBV7-9 to TRBJ2-1; 12 bases agree with TRBD2. V lost 4 bases and J lost 1; bases outside the gene matches: 5. This CDR3 is 17 amino acids long. Germline lookup yields CDR1 SEHNR and CDR2 FQNEAQ (reference sequence). The CDR3 DNA reads TGTGCCAGCAGCTCTTCGACTAGCGGGGGATCCTACAATGAGCAGTTCTTC. Residues: CASSSSTSGGSYNEQFF.

The genes are TRBV7-3 and TRBJ2-3; perhaps TRBD2 as D (7 bases). The germline V and J ends were trimmed by 5 bases and 4 bases, with 16 bases remaining between them. Germline loops: CDR1 SGHTA, CDR2 FQGTGA. This CDR3 contains 15 residues. CDR3 loop: CASSTRGLMADTQYF. The CDR3 DNA is TGTGCCAGCAGCACGCGGGGGCTGATGGCAGATACGCAGTATTTT.

The rearrangement uses TRBV5-1 and TRBJ2-5; TRBD2 is a possible D gene (6 bases). Germline V lookup: CDR1 SGHRS, CDR2 YFSETQ. Trimming shortened V by 0 bases and J by 4 bases, and 7 bases separated the two germline ends. The CDR3 is 13 amino acids. The chain's CDR3 is CASSLAGRETQYF. As DNA, the CDR3 is TGCGCCAGCAGCTTGGCCGGGAGAGAGACCCAGTACTTC. The variable domain in full, completed from reference TRBV5-1 and TRBJ2-5, reads KAGVTQTPRYLIKTRGQQVTLSCSPISGHRSVSWYQQTPGQGLQFLFEYFSETQRNKGNFPGRFSGRQFSNSRSEMNVSTLELGDSALYLCASSLAGRETQYFGPGTRLLVL.

The chain carries TRBV6-5 and TRBJ1-2; the D gene is possibly TRBD1 (5 bases). Trimming removed 0 bases from V and 8 bases from J, with 19 bases in between. CDR1 is MNHEY and CDR2 is SVGAGI in the germline V gene. This CDR3 contains 16 residues. For the CDR3, the DNA is TGTGCCAGCAGTTACTCCCGGGGACGGAAAATCGGGGGCTACACCTTC. Its translation is CASSYSRGRKIGGYTF.

The genes are TRBV5-1 and TRBJ2-1; tentative D call: TRBD1 (6 bases). The CDR3 length is 15 residues. Trimming shortened V by 3 bases and J by 0 bases, and 10 bases separated the two germline ends. Germline V gene sequence: CDR1 SGHRS, CDR2 YFSETQ. The CDR3 DNA reads as TGCGCCAGCAGCTGGGGGACATTCTCCTACAATGAGCAGTTCTTC. Amino acid sequence: CASSWGTFSYNEQFF.

This chain uses TRBV7-2 with TRBJ2-1; 8 bases match TRBD1. Germline trimming cut 5 bases from V and 3 bases from J; bases unmatched to any gene: 3. Germline lookup yields CDR1 SGHTA and CDR2 FQGNSA. The CDR3 is 14 residues long. The CDR3 DNA sequence: TGTGCCAGCAGCCAGGACAGGGTCTACAATGAGCAGTTCTTC. It translates to CASSQDRVYNEQFF.

This chain connects TRBV6-5 to TRBJ2-7, with D tentatively TRBD1 (5 bases). Trimming left V 6 bases short and J 5 bases short, with 17 bases between. The CDR3 length is 14 residues. Germline V gene sequence: CDR1 MNHEY, CDR2 SVGAGI. The DNA for the CDR3 is TGTGCCAGCAGCGAGCGACCGGAAGGGGACGAGCAGTACTTC. Protein sequence: CASSERPEGDEQYF.

The chain recombines TRBV11-2 with TRBJ2-7; D may match TRBD1 or TRBD2 (5 bases each). The CDR3 runs to 14 residues. From germline, CDR1 is SGHAT and CDR2 FQNNGV. V was clipped by 3 bases and J by 2 bases, with 11 bases between them. In nucleotides, the CDR3 is TGTGCCAGCAGCTTTTGGGGCGGGCCCTACGAGCAGTACTTC. Protein sequence: CASSFWGGPYEQYF.

The chain couples TRBV19 to TRBJ1-4, with 8 bases aligning to TRBD1. This CDR3 is 16 amino acids long. V shed 3 bases and J 7 bases; nucleotides not matched to a gene: 10. Germline V lookup: CDR1 LNHDA, CDR2 SQIVND (reference sequence). The CDR3 loop reads CASSIPRQGSFEKLFF. The CDR3 coding sequence is TGTGCCAGTAGTATCCCCCGACAGGGGAGTTTTGAAAAACTGTTTTTT.

The gene calls are TRBV19 and TRBJ1-3, with D uncertain. CDR3 length equals 15 residues. Germline lookup yields CDR1 LNHDA and CDR2 SQIVND (reference sequence). Between the trimmed V and J ends, which lost 3 bases and 3 bases, there was a span of 12 bases. CDR3 nucleotides: TGTGCCAGTAGTATCGATGAGGGCAGTGGAAACACCATATATTTT. Translated, it gives CASSIDEGSGNTIYF.

The genes are TRBV6-5 and TRBJ1-1; maybe TRBD1 (6 bases). The germline V and J ends were trimmed by 4 bases and 2 bases, with 8 bases remaining between them. The germline gives CDR1 MNHEY, CDR2 SVGAGI. The CDR3 consists of 13 residues. The CDR3 protein is CASSLGANTEAFF. In DNA form, the CDR3 reads TGTGCCAGCAGTTTGGGGGCCAACACTGAAGCTTTCTTT.

The V gene is TRBV4-1, the J gene TRBJ1-2; tentative D call: TRBD1 (5 bases). In germline, CDR1 is MGHRA, CDR2 YSYEKL. Trimming shortened V by 1 base and J by 8 bases, and 14 bases separated the two germline ends. The CDR3 is 14 residues long. The CDR3 sequence is CASSQAGQGRGYTF. The CDR3 coding sequence is TGCGCCAGCAGCCAAGCAGGCCAGGGTCGAGGCTACACCTTC.

The chain is built from TRBV4-2 and TRBJ1-4, with 10 bases aligning to TRBD1. V was pared by 4 bases and J by 7 bases, with 6 bases of the junction left unmatched. CDR3 length equals 15 residues. From germline, CDR1 is LGHNA and CDR2 YNFKEQ. The CDR3 DNA reads TGTGCCAGCAGCCTACGACAGGGGGCAGCTGAAAAACTGTTTTTT. Protein sequence: CASSLRQGAAEKLFF.

The V and J genes are TRBV6-6 and TRBJ1-6; D is uncertain. CDR3 length: 15 residues. Germline loops: CDR1 MNHNY, CDR2 SVGAGI (reference sequence). V gave up 8 bases and J gave up 1 base, with 12 bases separating them. CDR3 sequence (DNA): TGTGCCAGCTCCCTCGGGTGGTCCTATAATTCACCCCTCCACTTT. This sequence encodes CASSLGWSYNSPLHF.

The chain employs TRBV5-1 and TRBJ2-3, with 8 bases fitting TRBD1. CDR1 and CDR2 (germline): SGHRS, YFSETQ. The CDR3 runs 14 residues. The V segment lost 5 bases and the J segment 2 bases; nucleotides outside the gene matches: 4. CDR3 in amino acids: CASSPQGATDTQYF. The DNA of the CDR3 is TGCGCCAGCAGTCCTCAGGGGGCCACAGATACGCAGTATTTT.

The rearrangement links TRBV19 to TRBJ1-5; D is unresolved. The CDR3 is made up of 15 amino acids. The V end was cut by 0 bases, the J end by 0 bases, with 6 bases between. Germline V gene sequence: CDR1 LNHDA, CDR2 SQIVND (reference sequence). CDR3 residues: CASSIEAYSNQPQHF. The CDR3 DNA reads as TGTGCCAGTAGTATAGAAGCGTATAGCAATCAGCCCCAGCATTTT.

The V call is TRBV5-1, the J call TRBJ2-5; TRBD1 matches 7 bases. V was clipped by 7 bases and J by 6 bases; unmatched bases: 18. Germline V CDR1 and CDR2: SGHRS, YFSETQ. This CDR3 region has 16 residues. CDR3 DNA sequence: TGCGCCAGCGCCAGCTCCCTTAACAGGGGTCGCCAGACCCAGTACTTC. Translation gives CASASSLNRGRQTQYF.

V usage is TRBV5-6 and J usage is TRBJ1-5; the D gene is possibly TRBD1 (5 bases). The V gene lost 5 bases and the J gene lost 2 bases, with 17 bases spanning the gap. The CDR3 is 16 amino acids. Germline V gives CDR1 SGHDT, CDR2 YYEEEE. CDR3 sequence reads: CASSNQGLMGNQPQHF. The CDR3 DNA reads TGTGCCAGCAGTAATCAGGGACTTATGGGCAATCAGCCCCAGCATTTT.

This chain connects TRBV7-2 to TRBJ2-3, with 7 bases lining up with TRBD1. The CDR3 extends over 12 amino acids. Germline assignment: CDR1 SGHTA and CDR2 FQGNSA. Germline trimming cut 6 bases from V and 7 bases from J; bases unmatched to any gene: 4. The CDR3 sequence: CASSRQGNTQYF. CDR3 bases: TGTGCCAGCAGTAGACAGGGCAATACGCAGTATTTT. Full variable domain (outside the CDR3, taken from reference TRBV7-2 and TRBJ2-3): GAGVSQSPSNKVTEKGKDVELRCDPISGHTALYWYRQSLGQGLEFLIYFQGNSAPDKSGLPSDRFSAERTGGSVSTLTIQRTQQEDSAVYLCASSRQGNTQYFGPGTRLTVL.

This chain connects TRBV11-3 to TRBJ1-3; D is unresolved. CDR1 SGHNT and CDR2 YENEEA come from the germline V gene. The V gene lost 7 bases and the J gene lost 4 bases, with 5 bases spanning the gap. The CDR3 totals 11 residues. CDR3 coding DNA: TGTGCCAGCAACGAAGGAAACACCATATATTTT. Translated: CASNEGNTIYF.

Here the CDR3 DNA reads TGCGCCAGCAGCGACCTAGCGGAGGGCAACGAGCAGTACTTC. This sequence encodes CASSDLAEGNEQYF. This chain connects TRBV5-1 to TRBJ2-7, with TRBD2 matching 7 bases. Germline V gives CDR1 SGHRS, CDR2 YFSETQ. The V segment lost 4 bases and the J segment 5 bases; nucleotides outside the gene matches: 9. This CDR3 is built from 14 residues.

This clone came up once. This chain links TRBV18 with TRBJ2-2; 9 bases fit TRBD1. V trimming: 4 bases; J trimming: 9 bases; junction bases outside the gene matches: 3. The CDR3 length is 13 residues. Germline CDR1 and CDR2: KGHSH and LQKENI. This chain's CDR3 is CASSHRGPWELFF. As DNA, the CDR3 is TGTGCCAGCTCACACAGGGGGCCGTGGGAGCTGTTTTTT.

The rearrangement links TRBV6-5 to TRBJ2-7; the D gene is possibly TRBD2 (5 bases). The CDR3 has 15 residues. V lost 2 bases to trimming and J lost 5 bases, with 16 bases between them. The V gene's germline CDR1 is MNHEY and CDR2 SVGAGI. The CDR3 coding sequence is TGTGCCAGCAGTTACGGGAGCAATTGGTTGCACGAGCAGTACTTC. This sequence encodes CASSYGSNWLHEQYF.

The chain joins TRBV9 to TRBJ1-6; no reliable D call. Germline V gene data show CDR1 as SGDLS and CDR2 as YYNGEE. V was pared by 3 bases and J by 0 bases, with 13 bases between. The CDR3 has 17 residues. CDR3 protein: CASSEGARSSYNSPLHF. In nucleotides, the CDR3 is TGTGCCAGCAGCGAAGGAGCCAGGAGCTCCTATAATTCACCCCTCCACTTT.

CDR3 region: CASSPDRGDYGYTF. DNA for the CDR3: TGTGCCAGCAGTCCGGACAGGGGTGACTATGGCTACACCTTC. The chain joins TRBV2 to TRBJ1-2, with 9 positions matching TRBD1. V shed 5 bases and J 3 bases; nucleotides not matched to a gene: 4. The CDR3 totals 14 residues. From germline, CDR1 is SNHLY and CDR2 FYNNEI.

V is TRBV10-1 and J is TRBJ2-1; D is unresolved. Trimming cost V 1 base and J 4 bases, with 11 bases left between them. Germline V gene data show CDR1 as WNHNN and CDR2 as SYGVQD (reference sequence). This CDR3 is 15 amino acids long. DNA for the CDR3: TGCGCCAGCAGTGAGTTCATCACTGGTTACAATGAGCAGTTCTTC. It specifies CASSEFITGYNEQFF.

The chain links TRBV18 to TRBJ2-2; D unclear. Germline V gene data show CDR1 as KGHSH and CDR2 as LQKENI. V lost 3 bases, J lost 4 bases, and 6 bases lay in between. The CDR3 totals 13 residues. DNA of the CDR3: TGTGCCAGCTCACCTGTATCCACCGGGGAGCTGTTTTTT. Translating it yields CASSPVSTGELFF.

The V gene is TRBV13, the J gene TRBJ2-5, with a possible D match to TRBD2 (6 bases). The CDR3 consists of 14 residues. Germline V lookup: CDR1 PRHDT, CDR2 FYEKMQ (reference sequence). Trimming stripped 4 bases from V and 5 bases from J, with 14 bases between. The CDR3 sequence: CASSSSVGWETQYF. The CDR3 nucleotides read TGTGCCAGCAGCTCTAGCGTAGGGTGGGAGACCCAGTACTTC.